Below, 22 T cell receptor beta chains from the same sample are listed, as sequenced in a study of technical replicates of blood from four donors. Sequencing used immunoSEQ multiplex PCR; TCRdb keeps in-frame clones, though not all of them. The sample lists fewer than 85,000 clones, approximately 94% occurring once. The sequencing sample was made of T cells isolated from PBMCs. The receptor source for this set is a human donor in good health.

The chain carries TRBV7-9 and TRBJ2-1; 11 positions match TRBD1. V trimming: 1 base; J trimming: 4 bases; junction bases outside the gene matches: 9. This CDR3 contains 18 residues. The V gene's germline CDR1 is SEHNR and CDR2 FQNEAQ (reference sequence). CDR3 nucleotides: TGTGCCAGCAGCTTAGGATTCTGGGACAGGGGGGTTTACAATGAGCAGTTCTTC. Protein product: CASSLGFWDRGVYNEQFF.

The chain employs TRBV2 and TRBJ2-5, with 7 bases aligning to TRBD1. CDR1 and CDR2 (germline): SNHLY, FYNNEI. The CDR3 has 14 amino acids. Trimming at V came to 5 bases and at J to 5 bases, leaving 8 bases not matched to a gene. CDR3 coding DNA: TGTGCCAGCAGTATCACAGGGGCAGAGGAGACCCAGTACTTC. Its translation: CASSITGAEETQYF.

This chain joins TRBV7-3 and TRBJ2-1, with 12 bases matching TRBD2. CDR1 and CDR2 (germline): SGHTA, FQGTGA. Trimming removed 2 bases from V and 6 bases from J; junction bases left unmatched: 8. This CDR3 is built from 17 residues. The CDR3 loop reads CASSLASGGALSNEQFF. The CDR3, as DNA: TGTGCCAGCAGCTTAGCTAGCGGGGGGGCCCTTAGCAATGAGCAGTTCTTC.

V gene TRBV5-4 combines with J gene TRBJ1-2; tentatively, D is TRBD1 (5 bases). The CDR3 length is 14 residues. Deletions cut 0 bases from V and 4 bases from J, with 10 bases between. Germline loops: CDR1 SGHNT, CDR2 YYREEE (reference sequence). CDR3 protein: CASSLGGAGYGYTF. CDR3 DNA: TGTGCCAGCAGCTTGGGGGGCGCAGGCTATGGCTACACCTTC.

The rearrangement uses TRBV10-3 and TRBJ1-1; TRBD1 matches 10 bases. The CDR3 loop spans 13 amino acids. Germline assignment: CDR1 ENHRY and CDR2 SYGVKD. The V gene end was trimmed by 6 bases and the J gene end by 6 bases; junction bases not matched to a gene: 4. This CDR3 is CAIRGTGVAEAFF. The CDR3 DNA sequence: TGTGCCATCAGGGGGACAGGGGTCGCTGAAGCTTTCTTT.

DNA for the CDR3: TGTGCCTGGACCCGAACCGGGACTCCTAAGTTATATACGCAGTATTTT. Translation: CAWTRTGTPKLYTQYF. The chain joins TRBV30 to TRBJ2-3, with D possibly matching TRBD2 (6 bases). The V gene's germline CDR1 is GTSNPN and CDR2 SVGIG (reference sequence). The germline V and J ends were trimmed by 4 bases and 7 bases, with 24 bases remaining between them. The CDR3 runs 16 residues.

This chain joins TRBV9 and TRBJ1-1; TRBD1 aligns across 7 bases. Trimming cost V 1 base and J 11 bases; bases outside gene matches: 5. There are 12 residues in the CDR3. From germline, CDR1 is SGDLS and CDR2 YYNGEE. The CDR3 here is CASSVLTGEAFF. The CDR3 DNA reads TGTGCCAGCAGCGTACTAACAGGGGAGGCTTTCTTT.

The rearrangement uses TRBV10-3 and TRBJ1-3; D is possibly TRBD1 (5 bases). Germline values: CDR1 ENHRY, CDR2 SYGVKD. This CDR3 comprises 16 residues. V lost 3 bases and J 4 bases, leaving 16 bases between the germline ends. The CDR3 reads CAISDLGGATGNTIYF. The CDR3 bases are TGTGCCATCAGTGATCTAGGCGGGGCAACCGGAAACACCATATATTTT.

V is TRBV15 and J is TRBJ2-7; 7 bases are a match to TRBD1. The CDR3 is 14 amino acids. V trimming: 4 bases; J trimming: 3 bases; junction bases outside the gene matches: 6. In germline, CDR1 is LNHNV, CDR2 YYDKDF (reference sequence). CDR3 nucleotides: TGTGCCACCAGCACGCCGGGACAGAACTACGAGCAGTACTTC. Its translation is CATSTPGQNYEQYF.

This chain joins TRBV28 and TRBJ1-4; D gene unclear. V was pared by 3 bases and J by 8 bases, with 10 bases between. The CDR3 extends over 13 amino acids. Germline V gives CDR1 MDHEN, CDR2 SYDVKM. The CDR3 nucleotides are TGTGCCAGCAGTTTCGTTTACGGGGAAAAACTGTTTTTT. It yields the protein CASSFVYGEKLFF.

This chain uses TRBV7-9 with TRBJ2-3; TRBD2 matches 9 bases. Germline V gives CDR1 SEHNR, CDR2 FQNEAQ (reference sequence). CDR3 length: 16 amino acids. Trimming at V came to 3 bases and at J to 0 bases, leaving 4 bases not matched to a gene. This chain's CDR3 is CASSFVAGASTDTQYF. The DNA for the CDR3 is TGTGCCAGCAGCTTCGTAGCGGGGGCTAGCACAGATACGCAGTATTTT.

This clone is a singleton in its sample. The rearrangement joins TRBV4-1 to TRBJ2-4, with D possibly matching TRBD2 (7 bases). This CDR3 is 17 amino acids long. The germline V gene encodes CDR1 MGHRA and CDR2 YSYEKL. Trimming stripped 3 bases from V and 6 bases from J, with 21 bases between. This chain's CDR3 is CASSHMGGGREGNIQYF. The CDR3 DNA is TGCGCCAGCAGCCACATGGGGGGGGGCAGGGAGGGAAACATTCAGTACTTC.

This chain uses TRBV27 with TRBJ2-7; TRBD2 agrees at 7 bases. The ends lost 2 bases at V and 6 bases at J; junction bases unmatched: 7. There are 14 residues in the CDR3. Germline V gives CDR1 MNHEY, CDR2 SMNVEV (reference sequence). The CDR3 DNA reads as TGTGCCAGCAGTTTAGTGGGGGGGTTTCGCGAGCAGTACTTC. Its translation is CASSLVGGFREQYF.

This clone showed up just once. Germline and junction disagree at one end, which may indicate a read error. The DNA of the CDR3 is TGTGCCAGCAGCGGACGGGACGGGACTATCCAGTTC. Translated: CASSGRDGTIQF. The rearrangement uses TRBV11-3 and TRBJ1-2; D possibly corresponds to TRBD1 (5 bases). This CDR3 is built from 12 residues. Germline CDR1 is SGHNT and CDR2 is YENEEA.

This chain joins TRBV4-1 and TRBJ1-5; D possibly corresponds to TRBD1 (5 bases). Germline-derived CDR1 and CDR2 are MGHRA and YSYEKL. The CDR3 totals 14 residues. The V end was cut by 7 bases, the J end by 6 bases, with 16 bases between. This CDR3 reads CASTRTGGSQPQHF. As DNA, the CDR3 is TGCGCCAGCACCCGAACAGGCGGGAGTCAGCCCCAGCATTTT.

CDR3 loop: CASSSSSAGGFNEQFF. In DNA form, the CDR3 reads TGTGCCAGCAGTAGTTCCTCAGCGGGAGGATTCAATGAGCAGTTCTTC. The rearrangement uses TRBV6-4 and TRBJ2-1, with TRBD2 identical over 9 bases. Trimming cost V 5 bases and J 6 bases; bases outside gene matches: 11. The germline CDR1 and CDR2 sequences are MRHNA and SNTAGT. This CDR3 spans 16 amino acids.

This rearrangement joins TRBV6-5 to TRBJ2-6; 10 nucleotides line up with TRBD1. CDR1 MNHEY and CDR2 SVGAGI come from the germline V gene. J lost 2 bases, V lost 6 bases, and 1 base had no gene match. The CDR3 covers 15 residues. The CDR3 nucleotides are TGTGCCAGCAGGGGACAGGGGACTGGGGCCAACGTCCTGACTTTC. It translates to CASRGQGTGANVLTF.

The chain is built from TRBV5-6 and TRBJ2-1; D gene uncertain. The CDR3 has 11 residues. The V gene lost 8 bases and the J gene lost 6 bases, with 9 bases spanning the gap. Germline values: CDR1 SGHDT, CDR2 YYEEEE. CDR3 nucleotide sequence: TGTGCCAGTAAGAGTATCAATGAGCAGTTCTTC. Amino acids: CASKSINEQFF.

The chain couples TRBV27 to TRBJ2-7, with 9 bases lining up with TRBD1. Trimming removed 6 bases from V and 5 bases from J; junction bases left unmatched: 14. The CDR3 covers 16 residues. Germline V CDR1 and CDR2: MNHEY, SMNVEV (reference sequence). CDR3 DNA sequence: TGTGCCAGCAGAAAGACAGGGGGTTTAATGATTCACGAGCAGTACTTC. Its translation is CASRKTGGLMIHEQYF.

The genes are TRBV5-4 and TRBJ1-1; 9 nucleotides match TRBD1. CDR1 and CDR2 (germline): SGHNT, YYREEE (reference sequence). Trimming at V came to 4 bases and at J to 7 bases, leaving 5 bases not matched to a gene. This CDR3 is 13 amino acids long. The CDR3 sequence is CASSLTGGLEAFF. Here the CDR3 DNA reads TGTGCCAGCAGCCTAACAGGGGGCCTTGAAGCTTTCTTT.

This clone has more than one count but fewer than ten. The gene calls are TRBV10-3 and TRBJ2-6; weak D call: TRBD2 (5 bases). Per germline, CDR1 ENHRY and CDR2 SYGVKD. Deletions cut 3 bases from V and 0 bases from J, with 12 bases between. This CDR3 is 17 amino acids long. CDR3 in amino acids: CAISDEGGISGANVLTF. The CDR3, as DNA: TGTGCCATCAGTGACGAGGGTGGGATCTCTGGGGCCAACGTCCTGACTTTC.

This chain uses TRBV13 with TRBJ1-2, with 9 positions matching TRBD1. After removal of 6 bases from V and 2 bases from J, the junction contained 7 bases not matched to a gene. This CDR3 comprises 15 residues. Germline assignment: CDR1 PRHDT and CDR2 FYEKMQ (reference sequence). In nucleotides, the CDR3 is TGTGCCAGCAGTAGTACCGGGACAGGGAACTATGGCTACACCTTC. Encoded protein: CASSSTGTGNYGYTF.